A single sample gave rise to the 5 T cell receptor beta chains below, sequenced in a study of cytomegalovirus exposure and HLA in healthy donors (dated by TCRdb to the late 2010s). The library was obtained by the immunoSEQ multiplex PCR assay. For the multiplex PCR, a mixture combining 60 forward primers for TCR Vbeta segments and 13 reverse primers for TCR Jbeta segments was used. TCRdb retrieved this table from immuneACCESS and kept in-frame rearrangements only. Not all clones are present; in checked studies, unresolved V genes account for under half, and no reason is known for the remainder. This sample gives some 20,000 clones in total; about 80% of them show up just once. The ten largest make up about a fifth of the sample. Sequencing used PBMCs. The receptors were sampled from a human donor in good health.

The gene calls are TRBV5-4 and TRBJ1-3, with 7 positions matching TRBD1. V trimming: 1 base; J trimming: 0 bases; junction bases outside the gene matches: 4. The germline CDR1 and CDR2 sequences are SGHNT and YYREEE (reference sequence). There are 16 residues in the CDR3. This CDR3 reads CASSLIGGLSGNTIYF. CDR3 nucleotide sequence: TGTGCCAGCAGCTTGATAGGGGGCCTCTCTGGAAACACCATATATTTT.

The chain couples TRBV11-2 to TRBJ2-3; 7 bases agree with TRBD2. The CDR3 sequence is 16 residues long. Germline-derived CDR1 and CDR2 are SGHAT and FQNNGV. The V and J ends lost 6 bases and 1 base, in that order; junction bases with no gene match: 10. The CDR3 nucleotides read TGTGCCAGCAGGCTATTAGCGGGTTACGGCACAGATACGCAGTATTTT. Its protein is CASRLLAGYGTDTQYF.

The rearrangement joins TRBV6-5 to TRBJ2-7, with 11 nucleotides matching TRBD2. Looked up from germline, CDR1 is MNHEY and CDR2 is SVGAGI. This CDR3 comprises 15 residues. Losses at the gene ends were 7 bases for V and 1 base for J; bases not matched to a gene: 6. CDR3 coding DNA: TGTGCCAGCAAGGCCCTAGCGGGGGGTTCCTACGAGCAGTACTTC. This translates into CASKALAGGSYEQYF.

This chain links TRBV10-3 with TRBJ1-1; 8 bases agree with TRBD1. The ends lost 6 bases at V and 1 base at J; junction bases unmatched: 4. This CDR3 has 14 residues. The germline V gene encodes CDR1 ENHRY and CDR2 SYGVKD. The CDR3 region is CAIREGQANTEAFF. Written as DNA, the CDR3 is TGTGCCATCAGGGAGGGACAGGCGAACACTGAAGCTTTCTTT.

This chain connects TRBV5-1 to TRBJ2-1; TRBD2 aligns across 11 bases. The CDR3 sequence is 15 residues long. Germline-derived CDR1 and CDR2 are SGHRS and YFSETQ. V lost 3 bases to trimming and J lost 7 bases; unmatched junction nucleotides: 6. The CDR3 reads CASSSLAGVMNEQFF. DNA for the CDR3: TGCGCCAGCAGCTCACTAGCGGGAGTAATGAATGAGCAGTTCTTC.